A single sample gave rise to the 22 T cell receptor beta chains below, sequenced in a study of beta chain features in type 1 diabetes. The sequenced template was cDNA made from the entire isolated RNA. Using immunoSEQ multiplex PCR, the repertoire was profiled, and TCRdb retains in-frame clones only, with some absent. Of under 400,000 clones listed, roughly 12% were seen once; the top ten hold 0.017%. Specimen: naive CD4+ T cells from blood. The source is a man aged 18 to 29 in good health.

The table lists this clone with a count of one. The genes are TRBV7-2 and TRBJ1-2; 9 bases agree with TRBD1. The CDR3 has 16 amino acids. Germline V gene lookup returns CDR1 SGHTA and CDR2 FQGNSA. V gave up 4 bases and J gave up 7 bases; unmatched junction bases: 13. The CDR3 here is CASSYVSLQGAGGYTF. The CDR3 coding sequence is TGTGCCAGCAGCTATGTCTCTCTACAGGGGGCGGGTGGCTACACCTTC.

The V call is TRBV10-3, the J call TRBJ1-2; 8 nucleotides line up with TRBD1. The germline V gene has CDR1 ENHRY and CDR2 SYGVKD. With V trimmed by 5 bases and J by 3 bases, 2 bases remained unmatched. CDR3 length: 13 amino acids. CDR3 region: CAISQGADYGYTF. The CDR3 DNA sequence: TGTGCCATCAGTCAGGGGGCAGACTATGGCTACACCTTC.

This clone was seen a few times. CDR3 protein: CASSSAGGGEQFF. The DNA of the CDR3 is TGTGCCAGCAGCTCGGCGGGGGGGGGTGAGCAGTTCTTC. The chain joins TRBV5-4 to TRBJ2-1, with 9 nucleotides matching TRBD2. V was clipped by 3 bases and J by 9 bases; unmatched bases: 4. The germline CDR1 and CDR2 sequences are SGHNT and YYREEE (reference sequence). This CDR3 region has 13 residues.

This clone was observed a few times. This rearrangement joins TRBV4-2 to TRBJ2-3; no definite D call. The germline gives CDR1 LGHNA, CDR2 YNFKEQ. CDR3 length equals 13 residues. V was cut by 1 base and J by 6 bases, with 8 bases left in between. CDR3 protein: CASSQGGVDTQYF. The CDR3 DNA reads as TGTGCCAGCAGCCAAGGAGGAGTTGATACGCAGTATTTT.

This sequence joins TRBV5-1 and TRBJ1-5; 9 bases agree with TRBD1. The CDR3 contains 18 residues. J lost 3 bases, V lost 1 base, and 11 bases had no gene match. The germline V gene has CDR1 SGHRS and CDR2 YFSETQ. The CDR3 reads CASSLTLIGQGNNQPQHF. The CDR3 nucleotides are TGCGCCAGCAGCTTGACCCTAATAGGACAGGGGAACAATCAGCCCCAGCATTTT.

This clone was counted a few times. This chain links TRBV7-9 with TRBJ2-7; the D gene is possibly TRBD2 (5 bases). Germline assignment: CDR1 SEHNR and CDR2 FQNEAQ (reference sequence). There are 13 residues in the CDR3. Trimming took 3 bases from V and 8 from J, leaving 14 bases between them. The CDR3 is CASSLRAADKQYF. The CDR3 bases are TGTGCCAGCAGCTTGAGGGCCGCCGACAAGCAGTACTTC.

This clone came up a few times. The V and J genes are TRBV7-2 and TRBJ1-1; a weak D match, TRBD1 (5 bases). The CDR3 contains 14 residues. The germline CDR1 and CDR2 sequences are SGHTA and FQGNSA. V gave up 7 bases and J gave up 4 bases, with 16 bases separating them. The CDR3 coding sequence is TGTGCCAGCACCCCACGGGGGATCGGCACTGAAGCTTTCTTT. This sequence encodes CASTPRGIGTEAFF.

This clone was counted many times. This chain connects TRBV29-1 to TRBJ2-7; 7 bases map to TRBD2. The germline CDR1 and CDR2 sequences are SQVTM and ANQGSEA. The CDR3 has 11 residues. In DNA form, the CDR3 reads TGCACCCGGGACTACTTCTACGAGCAGTACTTC. Translated: CTRDYFYEQYF.

This clone was seen a few times. V is TRBV6-5 and J is TRBJ1-1, with D possibly being TRBD1 (6 bases). This CDR3 has 14 residues. CDR1 is MNHEY, CDR2 SVGAGI, per germline. Trimming cost V 0 bases and J 5 bases, with 10 bases left between them. CDR3 loop: CASSYSRGQTEAFF. The CDR3 DNA sequence: TGTGCCAGCAGTTACTCGAGAGGACAGACTGAAGCTTTCTTT.

The V gene is TRBV30, the J gene TRBJ2-2; perhaps TRBD1 as D (5 bases). With 0 bases removed from V and 6 bases from J, the gap between germline ends came to 14 bases. This CDR3 contains 15 residues. Germline V gene data show CDR1 as GTSNPN and CDR2 as SVGIG (reference sequence). The CDR3: CAWSVRQGWAGELFF. The CDR3 bases are TGTGCCTGGAGTGTACGGCAGGGATGGGCCGGGGAGCTGTTTTTT.

V is TRBV7-2 and J is TRBJ1-1; D possibly corresponds to TRBD1 (5 bases). This CDR3 region has 14 residues. CDR1 SGHTA and CDR2 FQGNSA come from the germline V gene. The V gene lost 5 bases and the J gene lost 0 bases, with 10 bases spanning the gap. DNA of the CDR3: TGTGCCAGCAGCATACAGGTCATGAACACTGAAGCTTTCTTT. Its translation is CASSIQVMNTEAFF.

This clone has more than one count but fewer than ten. The chain joins TRBV5-1 to TRBJ2-2; a possible D gene is TRBD2 (5 bases). The CDR3 contains 15 residues. Germline V gene data show CDR1 as SGHRS and CDR2 as YFSETQ. The ends were cut back, 0 bases at V and 1 base at J, with 7 bases in the middle. The DNA for the CDR3 is TGCGCCAGCAGCTTGGGCGGGCTGAACACCGGGGAGCTGTTTTTT. This encodes CASSLGGLNTGELFF.

The chain is built from TRBV15 and TRBJ2-3; 8 bases are shared with TRBD2. The CDR3 length is 16 residues. Germline V gene sequence: CDR1 LNHNV, CDR2 YYDKDF (reference sequence). Unmatched junction bases numbered 7, after V lost 3 bases and J lost 2 bases. In DNA, the CDR3 is TGTGCCACCAGCAGTGGGGCGGGGGGCATCACAGATACGCAGTATTTT. Translation gives CATSSGAGGITDTQYF.

The chain carries TRBV7-3 and TRBJ2-2, with 11 bases lining up with TRBD2. Germline loops: CDR1 SGHTA, CDR2 FQGTGA. Trimming at V came to 1 base and at J to 5 bases, leaving 3 bases not matched to a gene. The CDR3 is 16 residues long. The DNA for the CDR3 is TGTGCCAGCAGCTTAAGGACTAGCGGGCCAACCGGGGAGCTGTTTTTT. It translates to CASSLRTSGPTGELFF.

The gene calls are TRBV5-6 and TRBJ2-2; TRBD2 matches 8 bases. CDR1 and CDR2 from the germline V gene are SGHDT and YYEEEE. The ends lost 1 base at V and 1 base at J; junction bases unmatched: 3. This CDR3 spans 16 amino acids. CDR3 loop: CASSLFTSGNTGELFF. The CDR3 coding sequence is TGTGCCAGCAGCTTGTTTACTAGCGGGAACACCGGGGAGCTGTTTTTT.

For the CDR3, the DNA is TGTGCCATCAGTCCCGGACAGGCCCAGTACTCCTACGAGCAGTACTTC. The encoded protein is CAISPGQAQYSYEQYF. The chain joins TRBV10-3 to TRBJ2-7; 7 positions match TRBD1. The V and J ends lost 5 bases and 0 bases, in that order; junction bases with no gene match: 10. The CDR3 is 16 residues long. Germline CDR1 is ENHRY and CDR2 is SYGVKD.

This clone was detected a few times. The chain recombines TRBV28 with TRBJ2-5; maybe TRBD1 (5 bases). The length of the CDR3 is 15 residues. Germline CDR1 and CDR2: MDHEN and SYDVKM. V was shortened by 4 bases and J by 5 bases, with 17 bases between the two germline ends. For the CDR3, the DNA is TGTGCCAGCAGTTCCCAGGGCTCCCACGGGGAGACCCAGTACTTC. It yields the protein CASSSQGSHGETQYF.

The rearrangement links TRBV9 to TRBJ2-5, with D maybe TRBD2 (5 bases). Trimming shortened V by 0 bases and J by 2 bases, and 11 bases separated the two germline ends. This CDR3 region has 15 residues. The V gene's germline CDR1 is SGDLS and CDR2 YYNGEE. This chain's CDR3 is CASSVAPSRQETQYF. In nucleotides, the CDR3 is TGTGCCAGCAGCGTAGCCCCTAGCCGGCAAGAGACCCAGTACTTC.

J is TRBJ1-2 and V is TRBV29-1; D unclear. Germline loops: CDR1 SQVTM, CDR2 ANQGSEA. The CDR3 extends over 13 amino acids. V dropped 7 bases and J dropped 1 base, with 13 bases sitting between them. DNA of the CDR3: TGCAGCGGTTCAGAGCAGGATAACTATGGCTACACCTTC. This codes for CSGSEQDNYGYTF.

The CDR3 loop reads CASSIGGSFYEQYF. In nucleotides, the CDR3 is TGTGCCAGTAGTATAGGGGGCAGTTTCTACGAGCAGTACTTC. The genes are TRBV19 and TRBJ2-7; a possible D gene is TRBD1 (5 bases). The germline V and J ends were trimmed by 1 base and 3 bases, with 10 bases remaining between them. CDR1 LNHDA and CDR2 SQIVND come from the germline V gene (reference sequence). There are 14 residues in the CDR3.

This rearrangement joins TRBV5-1 to TRBJ2-6; possibly TRBD1 for D (6 bases). Germline-derived CDR1 and CDR2 are SGHRS and YFSETQ. The V end lost 4 bases, the J end lost 1 base, and 6 bases lay between the germline ends. This CDR3 comprises 14 residues. CDR3 amino acids: CASSDRSGANVLTF. In nucleotides, the CDR3 is TGCGCCAGCAGCGACAGGTCTGGGGCCAACGTCCTGACTTTC.

This clone was counted between two and nine times. This chain joins TRBV29-1 and TRBJ2-7; TRBD1 matches at 9 bases. The CDR3 is 13 amino acids. Germline V gene data show CDR1 as SQVTM and CDR2 as ANQGSEA. The trim removed 3 bases at V and 2 bases at J, leaving 2 bases unmatched. CDR3 sequence (DNA): TGCAGCGTTGAGGGACAGGGAACCTACGAGCAGTACTTC. This encodes CSVEGQGTYEQYF.